These 19 T cell receptor beta chains were all obtained from the same sample, sequenced in a study of T cells in Graves' hyperthyroidism and ophthalmopathy. From RNA transcripts, TCR beta CDR3 regions were amplified. In the first-round RT-PCR of the TCR CDR3, the HTBI primer set was used. Using its own MiXCR run on the multiplex PCR reads, TCRdb lists one record per CDR3 protein. The sample contains hundreds of thousands of distinct CDR3 sequences, about 15% of which appear only once. Material for sequencing was blood. The receptors derive from a woman aged 18-29 years with Graves' hyperthyroidism.

V usage is TRBV24-1 and J usage is TRBJ2-1; tentative D call: TRBD2 (7 bases). The CDR3 contains 11 residues. Looked up from germline, CDR1 is KGHDR and CDR2 is SFDVKD. V was shortened by 7 bases and J by 14 bases, with 14 bases between the two germline ends. The CDR3 region has the DNA TGTGCCACCAGCCGGGGGGCCTTGGAGTTCTTC. Protein sequence: CATSRGALEFF.

This clonotype showed up just a few times. The chain carries TRBV3-1 and TRBJ1-1, with TRBD1 matching over 8 bases. The CDR3 covers 16 residues. From germline, CDR1 is LGHDT and CDR2 YNNKEL (reference sequence). Germline trimming cut 1 base from V and 8 bases from J; bases unmatched to any gene: 12. The CDR3 region has the DNA TGTGCCAGCAGCCAAGGCTTGGGACATCAGGGGGCCGAAGCTTTCTTT. It encodes CASSQGLGHQGAEAFF.

The gene calls are TRBV24-1 and TRBJ2-5; unclear D gene. V was shortened by 5 bases and J by 3 bases, with 9 bases between the two germline ends. CDR3 length equals 13 residues. Germline V CDR1 and CDR2: KGHDR, SFDVKD. CDR3 sequence reads: CATSGTIEETQYF. The DNA of the CDR3 is TGTGCCACCAGTGGAACTATCGAAGAGACCCAGTACTTC.

The rearrangement joins TRBV11-2 to TRBJ1-1; 8 bases map to TRBD1. V lost 5 bases, J lost 7 bases, and 3 bases stayed unmatched. CDR1 is SGHAT and CDR2 is FQNNGV in the germline V gene. This CDR3 spans 12 amino acids. The chain's CDR3 is CASSPGQGEAFF. The CDR3 region has the DNA TGTGCCAGCAGCCCCGGACAGGGTGAAGCTTTCTTT.

This clonotype turned up a few times. The chain links TRBV7-2 to TRBJ2-7, with 7 bases identical to TRBD2. Germline CDR1 and CDR2: SGHTA and FQGNSA. The CDR3 totals 16 residues. V was pared by 4 bases and J by 2 bases, with 11 bases of the junction left unmatched. The CDR3 DNA reads as TGTGCCAGCAGCTACCGGGACTATACGATTCCCTACGAGCAGTACTTC. This codes for CASSYRDYTIPYEQYF.

Only a few counts were recorded for this clonotype. This chain uses TRBV5-1 with TRBJ2-5, with TRBD1 identical over 9 bases. CDR3 size: 15 residues. The junction had 9 bases not matched to a gene; V was cut back by 4 bases and J by 5 bases. CDR1 is SGHRS, CDR2 YFSETQ, per germline. In nucleotides, the CDR3 is TGCGCCAGCAGCGCAAACACAGGGGGCCGGGAGACCCAGTACTTC. Translated, it gives CASSANTGGRETQYF.

This clonotype was picked up many times. V and J are TRBV11-2 and TRBJ2-6; D uncertain. The CDR3 sequence is 18 residues long. Germline assignment: CDR1 SGHAT and CDR2 FQNNGV. Trimming removed 1 base from V and 0 bases from J, with 13 bases in between. The CDR3 coding sequence is TGTGCCAGCAGCTTAGGGCTGGGATGGTTCTCTGGGGCCAACGTCCTGACTTTC. It translates to CASSLGLGWFSGANVLTF. Full variable domain (rest looked up from reference TRBV11-2 and TRBJ2-6): EAGVAQSPRYKIIEKRQSVAFWCNPISGHATLYWYQQILGQGPKLLIQFQNNGVVDDSQLPKDRFSAERLKGVDSTLKIQPAKLEDSAVYLCASSLGLGWFSGANVLTFGAGSRLTVL.

This clonotype was detected ten times or more. The chain combines TRBV2 with TRBJ1-2; 7 positions match TRBD1. CDR1 is SNHLY and CDR2 is FYNNEI in the germline V gene. This CDR3 contains 11 residues. J gave up 8 bases and V 5 bases, and 2 bases lay outside the gene matches. In nucleotides, the CDR3 is TGTGCCAGCAGTCGACAGGGCGGCTACACCTTC. It translates to CASSRQGGYTF.

This clonotype has just a few counts. The chain recombines TRBV7-8 with TRBJ2-3, with 11 bases identical to TRBD2. Germline assignment: CDR1 SGHVS and CDR2 FQNEAQ. This CDR3 contains 16 residues. The V and J ends lost 5 bases and 5 bases, in that order; junction bases with no gene match: 9. The CDR3 loop is CASSRQELAGVDTQYF. CDR3 nucleotides: TGTGCCAGCAGCCGACAGGAACTAGCGGGAGTAGATACGCAGTATTTT.

The chain employs TRBV6-1 and TRBJ1-5; the D gene is possibly TRBD1 (6 bases). V dropped 6 bases and J dropped 0 bases, with 12 bases sitting between them. In germline, CDR1 is MNHNS, CDR2 SASEGT. This CDR3 region has 15 residues. In nucleotides, the CDR3 is TGTGCCAGCAGGCGAGGGGGAAATAGCAATCAGCCCCAGCATTTT. Translated: CASRRGGNSNQPQHF.

The V and J genes are TRBV27 and TRBJ2-7, with D possibly TRBD1 on 6 matching bases. V shed 1 base and J shed 0 bases, with 19 bases lying between them. CDR3 length: 18 amino acids. From germline, CDR1 is MNHEY and CDR2 SMNVEV (reference sequence). CDR3 DNA: TGTGCCAGCAGTTTATACGCCCCTGGGGGCCTTAGCTCCTACGAGCAGTACTTC. Translation gives CASSLYAPGGLSSYEQYF.

The chain links TRBV20-1 to TRBJ1-5, with D possibly matching TRBD1 (6 bases). Germline CDR1 is DFQATT and CDR2 is SNEGSKA (reference sequence). The CDR3 extends over 16 amino acids. V gave up 0 bases and J gave up 4 bases, with 16 bases separating them. The DNA of the CDR3 is TGCAGTGCTAGAGACTTAACGACAGGTACTAATCAGCCCCAGCATTTT. Protein product: CSARDLTTGTNQPQHF.

Concerning this clonotype itself: An end of the junction differs from the germline gene, which may be a read error. The V gene is TRBV29-1, the J gene TRBJ1-1, with a weak D call TRBD1 (6 bases). The length of the CDR3 is 16 residues. Germline loops: CDR1 SQVTM, CDR2 ANQGSEA. CDR3 DNA sequence: TGCAGCGCTGGGGCTCAGGGGCTCCTTATGAACACTGAAGCTTCCTTT. Translation: CSAGAQGLLMNTEASF.

This clonotype was seen many times. The J gene is TRBJ2-5, the V gene TRBV11-1; 12 positions agree with TRBD1. Per the germline V gene, CDR1 is SGHAT and CDR2 is FQDESV (reference sequence). The CDR3 loop spans 16 amino acids. The J segment lost 2 bases and the V segment lost 5 bases, leaving 6 bases of the junction unmatched. The CDR3: CASSTRDRGLQETQYF. CDR3 coding DNA: TGTGCCAGCAGCACCCGGGACAGGGGGCTTCAAGAGACCCAGTACTTC.

This clonotype was detected only a few times. The chain combines TRBV2 with TRBJ1-4; D gene unclear. Trimming stripped 4 bases from V and 7 bases from J, with 13 bases between. CDR1 SNHLY and CDR2 FYNNEI come from the germline V gene. CDR3 length: 14 amino acids. CDR3 sequence (DNA): TGTGCCAGCAGTGGGAGGGAAAACGCTGAAAAACTGTTTTTT. This encodes CASSGRENAEKLFF. Using reference TRBV2 and TRBJ1-4 for the parts outside the CDR3, the full variable domain is EPEVTQTPSHQVTQMGQEVILRCVPISNHLYFYWYRQILGQKVEFLVSFYNNEISEKSEIFDDQFSVERPDGSNFTLKIRSTKLEDSAMYFCASSGRENAEKLFFGSGTQLSVL.

This clonotype has a handful of counts. This chain joins TRBV4-3 and TRBJ1-5; no clear D. The V end was cut by 0 bases, the J end by 3 bases, with 9 bases between. The CDR3 consists of 15 residues. From germline, CDR1 is LGHNA and CDR2 YSLEER. As DNA, the CDR3 is TGCGCCAGCAGCCAAGATGTCAGTGACAATCAGCCCCAGCATTTT. Its protein product is CASSQDVSDNQPQHF.

This clonotype was seen ten or more times. V gene TRBV11-2 combines with J gene TRBJ2-5; D possibly corresponds to TRBD2 (5 bases). In germline, CDR1 is SGHAT, CDR2 FQNNGV. V was trimmed by 7 bases and J by 13 bases, leaving 16 bases between them. This CDR3 is built from 11 residues. The DNA for the CDR3 is TGTGCCAGCAAGGGCCCCGGAGGTCGGTACTTC. Amino acids: CASKGPGGRYF.

At least ten counts were recorded for this clonotype. The CDR3 DNA reads TGTGCCAGCAGCCCTCAGGGAGCGAACACTGAAGCTTTCTTT. Its translation: CASSPQGANTEAFF. V and J are TRBV12-3 or TRBV12-4 and TRBJ1-1; TRBD1 might be the D (5 bases). The length of the CDR3 is 14 residues. V was shortened by 6 bases and J by 1 base, with 12 bases between the two germline ends.

Many counts were recorded for this clonotype. The chain combines TRBV5-1 with TRBJ1-2; TRBD1 matches at 10 bases. The length of the CDR3 is 15 residues. Germline-derived CDR1 and CDR2 are SGHRS and YFSETQ. With 0 bases clipped from V and 3 bases from J, the junction kept 2 bases outside the gene matches. CDR3 amino acids: CASSLATGGDYGYTF. Written as DNA, the CDR3 is TGCGCCAGCAGCTTGGCGACAGGGGGCGACTATGGCTACACCTTC.